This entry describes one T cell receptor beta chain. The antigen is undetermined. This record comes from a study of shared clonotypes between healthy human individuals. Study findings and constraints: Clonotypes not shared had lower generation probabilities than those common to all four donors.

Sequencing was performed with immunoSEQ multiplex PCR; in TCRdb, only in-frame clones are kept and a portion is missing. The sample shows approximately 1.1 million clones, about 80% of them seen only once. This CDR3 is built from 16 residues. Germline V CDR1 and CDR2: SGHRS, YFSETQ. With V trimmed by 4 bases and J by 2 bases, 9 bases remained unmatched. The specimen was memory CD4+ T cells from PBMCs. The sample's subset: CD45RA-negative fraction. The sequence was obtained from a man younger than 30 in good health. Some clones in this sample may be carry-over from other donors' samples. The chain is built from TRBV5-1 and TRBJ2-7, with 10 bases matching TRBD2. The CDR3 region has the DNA TGCGCCAGCAGCGCCACGACTAGCGGGCCTACCTACGAGCAGTACTTC. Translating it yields CASSATTSGPTYEQYF.